The clone carrying this T cell receptor (beta chain) has only one observation. The CDR3 sequence is 16 residues long. The germline CDR1 and CDR2 sequences are MDHEN and SYDVKM. Trimming took off 3 bases at V and 4 bases at J, with 18 bases between the two ends. The sample is drawn from a study of blood T cell repertoires in COVID-19. Clones were read by immunoSEQ multiplex PCR, and TCRdb kept only the in-frame ones, dropping some. The sample carries about 72,000 clones, around 90% recorded once. The sequencing sample was made of peripheral blood. This TCR came from a human donor in a cohort sampled during active COVID-19. The genes are TRBV28 and TRBJ2-5; D might be TRBD2 (6 bases). CDR3 DNA: TGTGCCAGCAGTTTCCATGCCGGCGGGGCCGGAGAGACCCAGTACTTC. Translating gives CASSFHAGGAGETQYF.